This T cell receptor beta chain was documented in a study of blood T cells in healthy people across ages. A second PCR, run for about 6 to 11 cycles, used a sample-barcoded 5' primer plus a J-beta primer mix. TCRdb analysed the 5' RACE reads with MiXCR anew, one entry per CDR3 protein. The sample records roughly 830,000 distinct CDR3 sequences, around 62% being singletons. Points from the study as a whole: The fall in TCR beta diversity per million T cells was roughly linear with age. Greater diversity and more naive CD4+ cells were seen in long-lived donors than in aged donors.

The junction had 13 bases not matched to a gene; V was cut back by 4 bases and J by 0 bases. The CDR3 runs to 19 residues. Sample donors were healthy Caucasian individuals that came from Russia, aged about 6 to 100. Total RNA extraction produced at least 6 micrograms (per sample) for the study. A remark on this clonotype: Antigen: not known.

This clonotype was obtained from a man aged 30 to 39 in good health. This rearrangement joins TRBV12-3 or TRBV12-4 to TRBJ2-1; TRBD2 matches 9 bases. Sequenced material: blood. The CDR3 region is CASSSERLAGVFSYNEQFF. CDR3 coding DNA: TGTGCCAGCAGTTCAGAGAGGTTAGCGGGGGTTTTCTCCTACAATGAGCAGTTCTTC.